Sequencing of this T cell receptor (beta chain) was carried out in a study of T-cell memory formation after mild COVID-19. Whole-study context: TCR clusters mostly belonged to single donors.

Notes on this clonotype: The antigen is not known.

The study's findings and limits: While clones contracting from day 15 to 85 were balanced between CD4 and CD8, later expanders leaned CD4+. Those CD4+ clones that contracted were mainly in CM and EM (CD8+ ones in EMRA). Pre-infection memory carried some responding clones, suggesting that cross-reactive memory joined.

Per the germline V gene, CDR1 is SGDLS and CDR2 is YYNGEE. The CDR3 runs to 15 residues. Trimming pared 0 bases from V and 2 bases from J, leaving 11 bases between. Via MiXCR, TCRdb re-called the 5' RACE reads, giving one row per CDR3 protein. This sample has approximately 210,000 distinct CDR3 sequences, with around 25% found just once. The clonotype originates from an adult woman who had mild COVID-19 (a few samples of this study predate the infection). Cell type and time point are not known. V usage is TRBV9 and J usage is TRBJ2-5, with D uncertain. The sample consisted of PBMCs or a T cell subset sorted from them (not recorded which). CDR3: CASSVAGNFQETQYF. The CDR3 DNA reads TGTGCCAGCAGCGTAGCTGGGAACTTTCAAGAGACCCAGTACTTC.